The entry below describes one T cell receptor (beta chain). The germline gives CDR1 KGHDR, CDR2 SFDVKD. CDR3 size: 17 residues. V lost 4 bases to trimming and J lost 5 bases; unmatched junction nucleotides: 14. The entry originates in a study of blood T cell repertoires in COVID-19. Study context: COVID-19 samples, acute and convalescent, were from the United States, Italy and Spain. Nucleic acid was either cDNA or gDNA, and it came from T cells, B-cell-depleted T cells, or PBMCs.

As handled by the study authors: Researchers report that nucleated cell counts were estimated from reference gene primer amplification. The assay was immunoSEQ multiplex PCR, and TCRdb's table has in-frame clones only and misses some. D and trimming were read from the DNA, whereas the V and J calls and clone size are those reported in that table. The repertoire holds 300,000 to 350,000 clones, with about 93% as singletons. The V gene is TRBV24-1, the J gene TRBJ2-5, with 8 bases aligning to TRBD1. The material sequenced was peripheral blood. The TCR sequence derives from a woman between 18 and 30 years old who had recovered from COVID-19. CDR3 sequence reads: CATSDRGQGAMVETQYF. As DNA, the CDR3 is TGTGCCACCAGTGACCGGGGGCAGGGGGCTATGGTCGAGACCCAGTACTTC.